This T cell receptor (beta chain) was identified in a study of long-term antiretroviral therapy in people with HIV. Whole-study results and caveats: Controls showed broader CDR3 length ranges than did the HIV repertoires.

V shed 5 bases and J shed 7 bases, with 17 bases lying between them. Germline V lookup: CDR1 SQVTM, CDR2 ANQGSEA. The CDR3 contains 13 residues. At the survey level, the v3.0 immunoSEQ assay was run. Sequenced by immunoSEQ multiplex PCR; TCRdb stores in-frame clones only, minus some. Of tens of thousands of clones listed, about four fifths are singletons. Per donor, a minimum of one pre-ART and a minimum of two post-ART PBMC samples were available. United States facilities provided treatment to all participants with HIV. Until DNA extraction, the samples held between about 1-10 million cryopreserved PBMC. Comment on this clone: Its antigen is unidentified.

This sample comprised unsorted PBMCs, obtained 0.2 years after starting antiretroviral therapy. The chain employs TRBV29-1 and TRBJ1-2; possibly TRBD1 for D (5 bases). This receptor was obtained from a woman aged 25 to 39 with HIV. CDR3 DNA: TGCAGCGTTCAACCCTCCGGGACTAGTGGCTACACCTTC. Protein sequence: CSVQPSGTSGYTF.